The 9 T cell receptor beta chains below were found in one sample sequenced in a study of blood T cells in healthy people across ages. Using a J-beta primer mix together with a sample-barcoded 5' primer, a second PCR was run for about 6 to 12 cycles. In TCRdb, the 5' RACE reads were re-called with MiXCR into one record per CDR3 protein. The repertoire holds about 1 million distinct CDR3 sequences, approximately 26% seen once, with 0.65% to 0.75% in the top ten. The data were also submitted as part of a second study, on T cells of mothers and their children.

The sequencing sample was made of blood. The receptor source for this set is a girl aged 2 to 10 in good health.

This clonotype was seen once. The chain combines TRBV20-1 with TRBJ2-4, with D possibly being TRBD1 or TRBD2 (5 bases each). The length of the CDR3 is 11 residues. Between the trimmed V and J ends, which lost 5 bases and 8 bases, there was a span of 10 bases. Germline CDR1 and CDR2: DFQATT and SNEGSKA (reference sequence). CDR3 amino acids: CSALLGDIQYF. Here the CDR3 DNA reads TGCAGTGCTCTACTAGGGGACATTCAGTACTTC.

The chain has TRBV12-5 and TRBJ2-4, with 7 bases lining up with TRBD2. Trimming at V came to 4 bases and at J to 6 bases, leaving 6 bases not matched to a gene. This CDR3 comprises 14 residues. Germline values: CDR1 LGHNT, CDR2 FRNRAP. This CDR3 reads CASGSGRQGNIQYF. The CDR3, as DNA: TGTGCTAGTGGTTCCGGGAGGCAGGGAAACATTCAGTACTTC. The full variable domain, with the rest looked up from reference TRBV12-5 and TRBJ2-4, is DARVTQTPRHKVTEMGQEVTMRCQPILGHNTVFWYRQTMMQGLELLAYFRNRAPLDDSGMPKDRFSAEMPDATLATLKIQPSEPRDSAVYFCASGSGRQGNIQYFGAGTRLSVL.

The V and J genes are TRBV10-3 and TRBJ2-3; D uncertain. Germline lookup yields CDR1 ENHRY and CDR2 SYGVKD. The CDR3 contains 12 residues. Trimming left V 9 bases short and J 0 bases short, with 7 bases between. The CDR3, as DNA: TGTGCCATTTCCGGAAGCACAGATACGCAGTATTTT. Its translation is CAISGSTDTQYF.

The genes are TRBV29-1 and TRBJ2-5; TRBD2 is a possible D gene (5 bases). The CDR3 has 14 residues. CDR1 and CDR2 from the germline V gene are SQVTM and ANQGSEA. V was trimmed by 2 bases and J by 5 bases, leaving 15 bases between them. Here the CDR3 reads CSVETETSGETQYF. In DNA form, the CDR3 reads TGCAGCGTTGAAACCGAGACCTCGGGGGAGACCCAGTACTTC.

V usage is TRBV6-2 or TRBV6-3 and J usage is TRBJ1-2; D perhaps matches TRBD1 (6 bases). The ends were cut back, 5 bases at V and 4 bases at J, with 11 bases in the middle. Germline lookup yields CDR1 MNHEY and CDR2 SVGEGT. There are 13 residues in the CDR3. The CDR3, as DNA: TGTGCCAGCAGTCAGGACAGCGTCTATGGCTACACCTTC. Protein: CASSQDSVYGYTF.

A few counts support this clonotype. J is TRBJ1-5 and V is TRBV2; D is possibly TRBD1 (6 bases). The germline gives CDR1 SNHLY, CDR2 FYNNEI. With 4 bases removed from V and 6 bases from J, the gap between germline ends came to 13 bases. The CDR3 totals 14 residues. CDR3 in amino acids: CASSVTGGIQPQHF. CDR3 nucleotide sequence: TGTGCCAGCAGTGTGACAGGAGGAATTCAGCCCCAGCATTTT. The complete variable domain, with remaining parts taken from reference TRBV2 and TRBJ1-5, reads EPEVTQTPSHQVTQMGQEVILRCVPISNHLYFYWYRQILGQKVEFLVSFYNNEISEKSEIFDDQFSVERPDGSNFTLKIRSTKLEDSAMYFCASSVTGGIQPQHFGDGTRLSIL.

This chain links TRBV20-1 with TRBJ2-3; TRBD2 might be the D (5 bases). Looked up from germline, CDR1 is DFQATT and CDR2 is SNEGSKA (reference sequence). This CDR3 region has 15 residues. The ends were cut back, 5 bases at V and 1 base at J, with 16 bases in the middle. The chain's CDR3 is CSAPPRLAGTDTQYF. The CDR3 coding sequence is TGCAGTGCTCCCCCCCGCCTAGCAGGCACAGATACGCAGTATTTT.

This clonotype has a handful of counts. The chain joins TRBV7-2 to TRBJ2-4, with 8 nucleotides matching TRBD2. This CDR3 has 16 amino acids. CDR1 and CDR2 from the germline V gene are SGHTA and FQGNSA. Germline trimming cut 3 bases from V and 4 bases from J; bases unmatched to any gene: 8. The CDR3 DNA sequence: TGTGCCAGCAGCTTCGATCCGGGGGGGCCGAAAAACATTCAGTACTTC. As protein: CASSFDPGGPKNIQYF.

In this sample, this clonotype turned up a few times. The chain joins TRBV10-3 to TRBJ2-5, with TRBD2 matching 7 bases. The J call may be incorrect, as the DNA end agrees better with TRBJ2-1. CDR1 and CDR2 from the germline V gene are ENHRY and SYGVKD. The CDR3 spans 14 residues. The DNA of the CDR3 is TGTGCCGCCCGAAAGGGCGGGGGTAGGGATGAGCAGTTCTTC. This translates into CAARKGGGRDEQFF.